Listed below are T cell receptor beta chains from one sample, sequenced in a study of T cells in Graves' hyperthyroidism and ophthalmopathy. TCRdb recomputed calls from the multiplex PCR reads with MiXCR, one row per CDR3 protein. The sample holds about 760,000 distinct CDR3 sequences, around a third seen once. The sequenced sample consisted of blood. The receptor source for this set is a woman in her thirties or forties with Graves' hyperthyroidism. Each CDR3 is given with its conserved first and last residue. Fields, in order: clone size, J gene, V gene, D gene, CDR3 DNA, CDR3 protein. D genes are given only for firm matches. Some rows have no size entry. The others give once, few or many, or a class for an expanded clone.

clone_size: .
j_call: TRBJ2-7
v_call: TRBV7-3
d_call: .
cdr3_nt: TGTGCCAGCAGTTTCGTCTACGAGCAGTACTTC
cdr3_aa: CASSFVYEQYF

clone_size: .
j_call: TRBJ2-5
v_call: TRBV29-1
d_call: TRBD1
cdr3_nt: TGCAGCGTTGGAGGGACAGGGTACTTC
cdr3_aa: CSVGGTGYF

clone_size: many
j_call: TRBJ1-6
v_call: TRBV19
d_call: TRBD1
cdr3_nt: TGTGCCAGTAGTCCGGGACAGGGCCTTAATTCACCCCTCCACTTT
cdr3_aa: CASSPGQGLNSPLHF

clone_size: few
j_call: TRBJ1-4
v_call: TRBV10-3
d_call: .
cdr3_nt: TGTGCCAGCAGTTACAAGACAGGCAGAAATGAAAAACTGTTTTTT
cdr3_aa: CASSYKTGRNEKLFF

clone_size: .
j_call: TRBJ2-7
v_call: TRBV7-9
d_call: TRBD2
cdr3_nt: TGTGCCAGCAGCTTGGGACTAGCGGGACCTTCCTACGAGCAGTACTTC
cdr3_aa: CASSLGLAGPSYEQYF

clone_size: .
j_call: TRBJ2-2
v_call: TRBV6-1
d_call: TRBD2
cdr3_nt: TGTGCCAGCAGTCCGATTTTACTAGCGGGGGCCGCGAACACCGGGGAGCTGTTTTTT
cdr3_aa: CASSPILLAGAANTGELFF

clone_size: .
j_call: TRBJ2-5
v_call: TRBV12-3/TRBV12-4
d_call: .
cdr3_nt: TGTGCCAGCAGTTTAGCGCAGGGCCGCAAGTTC
cdr3_aa: CASSLAQGRKF

clone_size: few
j_call: TRBJ1-1
v_call: TRBV12-3/TRBV12-4
d_call: .
cdr3_nt: TGTGCCAGCAGTTTTTCAGGGTATGGAATCACTGAAGCTTTCTTT
cdr3_aa: CASSFSGYGITEAFF

clone_size: .
j_call: TRBJ2-7
v_call: TRBV7-9
d_call: TRBD1
cdr3_nt: TGTGCCAGCAGCTTAGAAGGGACAGGGTACGGCGAGCAGTACTTC
cdr3_aa: CASSLEGTGYGEQYF

clone_size: many
j_call: TRBJ1-5
v_call: TRBV7-9
d_call: .
cdr3_nt: TGTGCCAGCAGCTTAGAACAGGGACTGAGCAATCAGCCCCAGCATTTT
cdr3_aa: CASSLEQGLSNQPQHF

clone_size: .
j_call: TRBJ2-7
v_call: TRBV7-8
d_call: .
cdr3_nt: TGTGCCAGCAGGCAAGGAGCGACCTACGAGCAGTACTTC
cdr3_aa: CASRQGATYEQYF

clone_size: many
j_call: TRBJ1-4
v_call: TRBV7-2
d_call: TRBD1
cdr3_nt: TGTGCCAGCAGCCATGTTGGACAGGGAACTAATGAAAAACTGTTTTTT
cdr3_aa: CASSHVGQGTNEKLFF

clone_size: many
j_call: TRBJ1-4
v_call: TRBV4-3
d_call: .
cdr3_nt: TGCGCCAGCAGCCAAGATTGGGCAGGGCGTGAAAAACTGTTTTTT
cdr3_aa: CASSQDWAGREKLFF

clone_size: .
j_call: TRBJ2-7
v_call: TRBV7-9
d_call: .
cdr3_nt: TGTGCCAACAGCTTATTTTTGGCGGACAGCCCCTACGAGCAGTACTTC
cdr3_aa: CANSLFLADSPYEQYF

clone_size: many
j_call: TRBJ1-3
v_call: TRBV7-3
d_call: TRBD1
cdr3_nt: TGTGCCAGCAGCCAAGGGACAGCGCCTGGAAACACCATATATTTT
cdr3_aa: CASSQGTAPGNTIYF

clone_size: many
j_call: TRBJ2-2
v_call: TRBV19
d_call: TRBD2
cdr3_nt: TGTGCCAGTGGGTTCCTTTCGGGAGGAGGTGGCGGGGAGCTGTTTTTT
cdr3_aa: CASGFLSGGGGGELFF

clone_size: .
j_call: TRBJ1-2
v_call: TRBV9
d_call: TRBD1
cdr3_nt: TGTGCCAGCAGCTTATCCGGGACAGGGCAGATCGGCTACACCTTC
cdr3_aa: CASSLSGTGQIGYTF

clone_size: many
j_call: TRBJ1-2
v_call: TRBV20-1
d_call: .
cdr3_nt: TGCAGTGGCGGGACGGAATATGGCTACACCTTC
cdr3_aa: CSGGTEYGYTF

clone_size: many
j_call: TRBJ2-7
v_call: TRBV7-2
d_call: .
cdr3_nt: TGTGCCAGCAGCTTAGACCCGGCCTACGAGCAGTACTTC
cdr3_aa: CASSLDPAYEQYF

clone_size: .
j_call: TRBJ1-1
v_call: TRBV6-6
d_call: .
cdr3_nt: TGTGCCAGCAGTTACTCCCGCAGTCAGAACACTGAAGCTTTCTTT
cdr3_aa: CASSYSRSQNTEAFF

clone_size: few
j_call: TRBJ1-3
v_call: TRBV20-1
d_call: TRBD1
cdr3_nt: TGCAGTGCTAGGGGAGGCGGGACAGGGACCGGAAACACCATATATTTT
cdr3_aa: CSARGGGTGTGNTIYF

clone_size: .
j_call: TRBJ1-2
v_call: TRBV7-2
d_call: .
cdr3_nt: TGTGCCAGCAGCCCCCGGACGGATTCGGGGGACTATGGCTACACCTTC
cdr3_aa: CASSPRTDSGDYGYTF

clone_size: .
j_call: TRBJ2-2
v_call: TRBV7-9
d_call: .
cdr3_nt: TGTGCCAGCAGCTCGGACACTGGATATAACGGGGAGCTGTTTTTT
cdr3_aa: CASSSDTGYNGELFF

clone_size: .
j_call: TRBJ1-1
v_call: TRBV12-3/TRBV12-4
d_call: TRBD1
cdr3_nt: TGTGCCAGCAGTTTAGAGGGGGCTGGGGCTTTCTTT
cdr3_aa: CASSLEGAGAFF

clone_size: many
j_call: TRBJ2-2
v_call: TRBV10-3
d_call: .
cdr3_nt: TGTGCCATCAGTGTTGAGGGTACCGGGGAGCTGTTTTTT
cdr3_aa: CAISVEGTGELFF

clone_size: .
j_call: TRBJ2-3
v_call: TRBV7-3
d_call: TRBD2
cdr3_nt: TGTGCCAGCAGCTTAGCTCCGAGGACTAGCGGACTCCCTAGCACAGATACGCAGTATTTT
cdr3_aa: CASSLAPRTSGLPSTDTQYF

clone_size: once
j_call: TRBJ1-3
v_call: TRBV7-9
d_call: .
cdr3_nt: TGTGCCAGCAGCGAGTGGGTCCCCAGAAACACCATATATTTT
cdr3_aa: CASSEWVPRNTIYF

clone_size: .
j_call: TRBJ2-2
v_call: TRBV7-7
d_call: .
cdr3_nt: TGTGCCAGCAGCCAAGAAGCAACAGCGAACACCGGGGAGCTGTTTTTT
cdr3_aa: CASSQEATANTGELFF

clone_size: many
j_call: TRBJ2-7
v_call: TRBV12-3/TRBV12-4
d_call: .
cdr3_nt: TGTGCCAGCAGTTCACCGACATCGGGACACGGCTACGAGCAGTACTTC
cdr3_aa: CASSSPTSGHGYEQYF

clone_size: many
j_call: TRBJ2-5
v_call: TRBV6-2/TRBV6-3
d_call: .
cdr3_nt: TGTGCCAGCAGTTACGGAATCGGGGAGACCCAGTACTTC
cdr3_aa: CASSYGIGETQYF

clone_size: many
j_call: TRBJ2-7
v_call: TRBV2
d_call: TRBD1
cdr3_nt: TGTGCCAGCAGTGAAGCGGGGCAGGGGGCATTCGAGCAGTACTTC
cdr3_aa: CASSEAGQGAFEQYF

clone_size: few
j_call: TRBJ2-6
v_call: TRBV6-2/TRBV6-3
d_call: .
cdr3_nt: TGTGCCAGCAGTTACGGTCGAGGGTTAGGCGTCCTGACTTTC
cdr3_aa: CASSYGRGLGVLTF

clone_size: many
j_call: TRBJ1-2
v_call: TRBV5-8
d_call: TRBD1
cdr3_nt: TGTGCCAGCAGCTTGGCTAGGACAGGGGGCGGGAATTACACCTTC
cdr3_aa: CASSLARTGGGNYTF

clone_size: .
j_call: TRBJ1-1
v_call: TRBV10-3
d_call: TRBD1
cdr3_nt: TGTGCCAGCAGTGACCGGGACAGGGGTACTGAAGCTTTCTTT
cdr3_aa: CASSDRDRGTEAFF

clone_size: .
j_call: TRBJ1-2
v_call: TRBV11-2
d_call: .
cdr3_nt: TGTGCCAGCAGCTTTGGGACCGAAGAAGATTTATATGGCTACACCTTC
cdr3_aa: CASSFGTEEDLYGYTF

clone_size: many
j_call: TRBJ2-7
v_call: TRBV20-1
d_call: TRBD2
cdr3_nt: TGCAGTGCTAGAGTGGACGGGAGGGTCTACGAGCAGTACTTC
cdr3_aa: CSARVDGRVYEQYF

clone_size: .
j_call: TRBJ1-1
v_call: TRBV2
d_call: .
cdr3_nt: TGTGCCAGCCAGTCCGGGGGCAGGAACACTGAAGCTTTCTTT
cdr3_aa: CASQSGGRNTEAFF

clone_size: many
j_call: TRBJ1-5
v_call: TRBV12-3/TRBV12-4
d_call: .
cdr3_nt: TGTGCCAGCAGCCTTAATGGCAATCAGCCCCAGCATTTT
cdr3_aa: CASSLNGNQPQHF